Detailed here is one TCR beta chain. Its antigen remains unknown. V was pared by 3 bases and J by 1 base, with 2 bases of the junction left unmatched. This CDR3 has 16 amino acids. Germline CDR1 and CDR2: SGHNT and YYREEE (reference sequence). The sample originates from a study of cytomegalovirus exposure and HLA in healthy donors. It was with 60 Vbeta and 13 Jbeta primers that the PCR ran. Here immunoSEQ multiplex PCR was the method, and the copy in TCRdb shows in-frame clones only, minus some. In the table there are about 180,000 clones, over 70% of which are singletons. Overall study findings and caveats: The investigators catalogued 150 or so TCR beta chains as cytomegalovirus-associated. A missense DCLRE1C variant was associated with V- and J-gene trimming of TCR beta chains in a later analysis, and an independent cohort replicated the association. HLA alleles were associated with fewer than 20,000 TCR beta sequences in a later analysis at 0.05 false discovery rate. There were reportedly fewer N-insertions in an Asian-associated ancestry cluster than the roughly 670-donor mean, in a later analysis.

The V call is TRBV5-4, the J call TRBJ2-3; 13 nucleotides match TRBD2. This clonotype originated in a woman aged 25 to 39 in good health and CMV-seronegative. The sequenced sample was PBMCs. The CDR3 here is CASSWGTSGGTDTQYF. The CDR3 DNA reads as TGTGCCAGCAGCTGGGGGACTAGCGGGGGCACAGATACGCAGTATTTT.